This T cell receptor beta chain is from a study of response to subunit inactivated influenza vaccine. CDR1 and CDR2 (germline): SGDLS, YYNGEE. This CDR3 region has 15 residues. Trimming removed 4 bases from V and 2 bases from J, with 16 bases in between. TCRdb itself ran the RT-PCR reads through MiXCR, one entry per CDR3 protein. The table includes 530,000 or so distinct CDR3 sequences, approximately 10% detected once. The V and J genes are TRBV9 and TRBJ2-7, with D perhaps assigned TRBD1 or TRBD2 (5 bases each). This specimen was PBMCs from blood, taken on the day of vaccination. This clonotype was sampled from a man in his forties or fifties who received an inactivated influenza vaccine. DNA for the CDR3: TGTGCCAGCAGCCTAGTAGGGGACGTTACCTACGAGCAGTACTTC. It encodes CASSLVGDVTYEQYF.